This section outlines one TCR beta chain sequence together with its context. Exposed enrollees had met someone with a PCR-confirmed or clinician-diagnosed COVID-19 case at some point within the 2 weeks before study entry. These data belong to a study of blood T cell repertoires in COVID-19. Measured with immunoSEQ multiplex PCR; TCRdb has only the in-frame clones, and not every one. The repertoire consists of some 320,000 clones, with around 84% occurring once and the leading ten covering over 1.5%. This CDR3 region has 13 residues. Germline lookup yields CDR1 LGHDT and CDR2 YNNKEL (reference sequence). With 1 base removed from V and 6 bases from J, the gap between germline ends came to 10 bases.

The chain couples TRBV3-1 (or the pseudogene TRBV3-2) to TRBJ2-7; D uncertain. The sequencing input was PBMCs or T cells enriched from blood (not recorded which). This receptor was obtained from a woman in her 30s who had been exposed to COVID-19. In DNA form, the CDR3 reads TGTGCCAGCAGCCAAGGAGGATCGTTCGAGCAGTACTTC. Translation: CASSQGGSFEQYF.